This passage covers 18 T cell receptor beta chains from one sample sequenced in a study of CD8 T cells in Susac syndrome. cDNA came from roughly 0.5 to 1 ug RNA primed by random hexamers. TCRdb re-analysed the immunoSEQ multiplex PCR reads in MiXCR, keeping a single row per CDR3 protein. The sample carries 90,000 to 110,000 distinct CDR3 sequences, 96% recorded once. The sequencing input was CD4+ T cells from PBMCs. The source is a human donor in good health.

This chain connects TRBV15 to TRBJ2-7; the D gene is possibly TRBD2 (5 bases). Per the germline V gene, CDR1 is LNHNV and CDR2 is YYDKDF (reference sequence). Trimming took 1 base from V and 7 from J, leaving 11 bases between them. This CDR3 contains 13 residues. In DNA, the CDR3 is TGTGCCACCAGCAGAGGGACTTCTAGGGAGCAGTACTTC. Protein product: CATSRGTSREQYF.

This chain links TRBV25-1 with TRBJ2-3; unclear D gene. Germline assignment: CDR1 MGHDK and CDR2 SYGVNS. This CDR3 is built from 13 residues. V gave up 4 bases and J gave up 3 bases, with 8 bases separating them. The CDR3 sequence is CASSGPLTDTQYF. The CDR3 bases are TGTGCCAGCAGTGGACCTTTGACAGATACGCAGTATTTT.

V gene TRBV5-1 combines with J gene TRBJ2-1, with 8 bases matching TRBD2. Trimming at V came to 2 bases and at J to 2 bases, leaving 0 bases not matched to a gene. The CDR3 consists of 14 residues. Germline V CDR1 and CDR2: SGHRS, YFSETQ. CDR3 loop: CASSLAGAYNEQFF. In DNA form, the CDR3 reads TGCGCCAGCAGCTTAGCGGGAGCCTACAATGAGCAGTTCTTC.

V gene TRBV28 combines with J gene TRBJ1-1; D gene unclear. CDR3 length: 15 residues. Germline-derived CDR1 and CDR2 are MDHEN and SYDVKM. V was pared by 5 bases and J by 0 bases, with 13 bases between. The chain's CDR3 is CASSPTRRVNTEAFF. The CDR3 DNA reads as TGTGCCAGCAGTCCGACTCGCCGGGTGAACACTGAAGCTTTCTTT.

The V and J genes are TRBV7-2 and TRBJ2-3, with D possibly matching TRBD1 (5 bases). Germline loops: CDR1 SGHTA, CDR2 FQGNSA. The V end lost 1 base, the J end lost 2 bases, and 10 bases lay between the germline ends. This CDR3 is 15 amino acids long. The CDR3: CASSLVTEFTDTQYF. DNA for the CDR3: TGTGCCAGCAGCTTAGTGACAGAGTTCACAGATACGCAGTATTTT.

The V call is TRBV6-2 or TRBV6-3, the J call TRBJ2-1; a possible D gene is TRBD2 (6 bases). Per the germline V gene, CDR1 is MNHEY and CDR2 is SVGEGT. CDR3 size: 13 residues. With 2 bases removed from V and 9 bases from J, the gap between germline ends came to 11 bases. CDR3 bases: TGTGCCAGCAGTTACCACCCCGGGGGTGAGCAGTTCTTC. Translating gives CASSYHPGGEQFF.

With regard to this clonotype: An end of the junction does not agree with germline; a read error may underlie this. The chain has TRBV6-2 or TRBV6-3 and TRBJ1-4; TRBD1 matches 8 bases. This CDR3 spans 16 amino acids. CDR1 is MNHEY and CDR2 is SVGEGT in the germline V gene. In nucleotides, the CDR3 is TGTGCCAACAGTTACGGTCGACAGGGGCAGAATGAAAAACTGTTTTTT. It yields the protein CANSYGRQGQNEKLFF.

This chain uses TRBV7-3 with TRBJ2-4; 7 bases line up with TRBD2. The CDR3 extends over 16 amino acids. V lost 4 bases, J lost 6 bases, and 12 bases stayed unmatched. The germline gives CDR1 SGHTA, CDR2 FQGTGA. As DNA, the CDR3 is TGTGCCAGCAGCTCACAACCGGCGGGAGCGCGAAACATTCAGTACTTC. Its protein is CASSSQPAGARNIQYF.

The chain joins TRBV2 to TRBJ2-7; no reliable D call. This CDR3 is built from 11 residues. The germline gives CDR1 SNHLY, CDR2 FYNNEI. V lost 4 bases to trimming and J lost 6 bases, with 7 bases between them. The chain's CDR3 is CASSAAREQYF. CDR3 bases: TGTGCCAGCAGTGCGGCTCGCGAGCAGTACTTC.

The chain employs TRBV4-2 and TRBJ2-7; 9 nucleotides match TRBD2. V lost 0 bases, J lost 0 bases, and 0 bases stayed unmatched. This CDR3 region has 15 residues. CDR1 is LGHNA and CDR2 is YNFKEQ in the germline V gene. The CDR3: CASSQELAGSYEQYF. In nucleotides, the CDR3 is TGTGCCAGCAGCCAAGAACTAGCGGGCTCCTACGAGCAGTACTTC.

The CDR3 coding sequence is TGCGCCAGCAGCAAGTCGGAGAGGGAGCAGTACTTC. Its protein is CASSKSEREQYF. This chain links TRBV5-1 with TRBJ2-7; no reliable D call. The V gene's germline CDR1 is SGHRS and CDR2 YFSETQ. The CDR3 loop spans 12 amino acids. V lost 4 bases and J lost 7, with 12 bases in between.

The V call is TRBV29-1, the J call TRBJ1-2; no clear D gene. V was clipped by 8 bases and J by 5 bases, with 15 bases between them. There are 12 residues in the CDR3. Germline CDR1 SQVTM, CDR2 ANQGSEA. CDR3 nucleotides: TGCAGCACTATACACGACGGTTATGGCTACACCTTC. Residues: CSTIHDGYGYTF.

This clonotype appeared a few times. V and J are TRBV6-6 and TRBJ1-5; D is undetermined. The CDR3 runs to 10 residues. Germline values: CDR1 MNHNY, CDR2 SVGAGI (reference sequence). V was pared by 4 bases and J by 7 bases, with 2 bases between. This chain's CDR3 is CASSSQPQHF. CDR3 in DNA: TGTGCCAGCAGTTCCCAGCCCCAGCATTTT.

The chain couples TRBV6-6 to TRBJ1-2; D possibly corresponds to TRBD1 (5 bases). Trimming left V 0 bases short and J 4 bases short, with 12 bases between. This CDR3 spans 15 amino acids. The germline V gene has CDR1 MNHNY and CDR2 SVGAGI (reference sequence). CDR3 DNA sequence: TGTGCCAGCAGTTACTCGAATAGGCAGGGCTATGGCTACACCTTC. Amino acids: CASSYSNRQGYGYTF.

In DNA, the CDR3 is TGTGCCAGCAGCCTAAGGCGTAGCTCTGGAAACACCATATATTTT. Translated: CASSLRRSSGNTIYF. The V gene is TRBV3-1, the J gene TRBJ1-3; D is undetermined. Germline values: CDR1 LGHDT, CDR2 YNNKEL (reference sequence). The CDR3 extends over 15 amino acids. Between the trimmed V and J ends, which lost 4 bases and 0 bases, there was a span of 10 bases. The full variable domain, with the rest looked up from reference TRBV3-1 and TRBJ1-3, is DTAVSQTPKYLVTQMGNDKSIKCEQNLGHDTMYWYKQDSKKFLKIMFSYNNKELIINETVPNRFSPKSPDKAHLNLHINSLELGDSAVYFCASSLRRSSGNTIYFGEGSWLTVV.

The chain combines TRBV2 with TRBJ2-5; 9 bases map to TRBD2. Losses at the gene ends were 3 bases for V and 2 bases for J; bases not matched to a gene: 22. Germline V gene data show CDR1 as SNHLY and CDR2 as FYNNEI. CDR3 size: 21 residues. The DNA for the CDR3 is TGTGCCAGCAGTGACGGTCTTAGCGGGGGCCTATGGGCCCCCCCGCAAGAGACCCAGTACTTC. Encoded protein: CASSDGLSGGLWAPPQETQYF.

The chain carries TRBV29-1 and TRBJ2-1, with TRBD2 matching 8 bases. V dropped 7 bases and J dropped 12; count of bases not matched to a gene: 8. The CDR3 spans 11 residues. Germline lookup yields CDR1 SQVTM and CDR2 ANQGSEA. The chain's CDR3 is CSARGGAGQFF. CDR3 nucleotide sequence: TGCAGCGCCCGGGGGGGCGCAGGGCAGTTCTTC.

V is TRBV2 and J is TRBJ1-5; 7 bases are a match to TRBD1. Germline CDR1 reads SNHLY; CDR2 reads FYNNEI. CDR3 length: 15 residues. V was pared by 2 bases and J by 3 bases, with 4 bases of the junction left unmatched. CDR3 DNA sequence: TGTGCCAGCAGTGAAAGGGGACAGACCAATCAGCCCCAGCATTTT. Translated, it gives CASSERGQTNQPQHF.